Presented here are 21 T cell receptor beta chains from one specimen sequenced in a study of blood T cell repertoires in COVID-19. Measured with immunoSEQ multiplex PCR; TCRdb has only the in-frame clones, and not every one. The table lists about 130,000 clones, 70% to 75% of them singletons, with around 5.9% in the top ten. Sequenced material: peripheral blood. These receptors were taken from a man in his sixties with acute or convalescent COVID-19.

The chain couples TRBV7-2 to TRBJ1-6; D is unresolved. V was shortened by 2 bases and J by 0 bases, with 5 bases between the two germline ends. CDR3 length: 15 amino acids. Germline-derived CDR1 and CDR2 are SGHTA and FQGNSA. The CDR3 sequence is CASSLLSSYNSPLHF. The CDR3 DNA follows: TGTGCCAGCAGCTTACTTAGCTCCTATAATTCACCCCTCCACTTT. The full variable domain, its missing parts supplied by reference TRBV7-2 and TRBJ1-6, is GAGVSQSPSNKVTEKGKDVELRCDPISGHTALYWYRQSLGQGLEFLIYFQGNSAPDKSGLPSDRFSAERTGGSVSTLTIQRTQQEDSAVYLCASSLLSSYNSPLHFGNGTRLTVT.

The rearrangement links TRBV7-3 to TRBJ1-1, with TRBD1 matching 9 bases. The CDR3 spans 13 residues. Germline-derived CDR1 and CDR2 are SGHTA and FQGTGA. Trimming cost V 5 bases and J 6 bases; bases outside gene matches: 4. CDR3 sequence: CASSVDRGAEAFF. The CDR3 DNA sequence: TGTGCCAGCAGCGTAGACAGGGGGGCTGAAGCTTTCTTT.

This chain uses TRBV24-1 with TRBJ2-3; 8 nucleotides align to TRBD2. CDR1 is KGHDR, CDR2 SFDVKD, per germline. The CDR3 has 16 residues. The V and J ends lost 5 bases and 1 base, in that order; junction bases with no gene match: 7. CDR3 residues: CATSGGSTSGTDTQYF. The CDR3, as DNA: TGTGCCACCAGTGGAGGGTCGACTAGCGGCACAGATACGCAGTATTTT.

The chain employs TRBV12-3 or TRBV12-4 and TRBJ1-1, with TRBD1 as a possible D gene (5 bases). This CDR3 has 13 amino acids. The germline V and J ends were trimmed by 6 bases and 0 bases, with 8 bases remaining between them. CDR3: CASSQGVNTEAFF. CDR3 bases: TGTGCCAGCAGCCAAGGGGTGAACACTGAAGCTTTCTTT.

The CDR3 here is CASSPTAVSYNEQFF. CDR3 coding DNA: TGTGCCAGCTCACCGACAGCTGTCTCCTACAATGAGCAGTTCTTC. The chain has TRBV18 and TRBJ2-1; tentative D call: TRBD1 (5 bases). CDR1 KGHSH and CDR2 LQKENI come from the germline V gene. V lost 3 bases and J lost 0, with 9 bases in between. The CDR3 loop spans 15 amino acids.

This chain joins TRBV5-1 and TRBJ1-4, with D uncertain. Germline assignment: CDR1 SGHRS and CDR2 YFSETQ. V lost 4 bases to trimming and J lost 8 bases, with 18 bases between them. CDR3 length equals 15 residues. The CDR3 DNA follows: TGCGCCAGCAGCGAAGGCGTCGGGGTAGGGGAAAAACTGTTTTTT. It yields the protein CASSEGVGVGEKLFF.

This clone was observed once. The chain couples TRBV5-6 to TRBJ1-2, with 11 nucleotides matching TRBD1. The CDR3 has 14 residues. The germline V gene encodes CDR1 SGHDT and CDR2 YYEEEE. V lost 4 bases, J lost 5 bases, and 4 bases stayed unmatched. The DNA for the CDR3 is TGTGCCAGCAGCACTGGACAGGGGGCGTATGGCTACACCTTC. Its translation: CASSTGQGAYGYTF. Complete variable domain (other parts from reference TRBV5-6 and TRBJ1-2): DAGVTQSPTHLIKTRGQQVTLRCSPKSGHDTVSWYQQALGQGPQFIFQYYEEEERQRGNFPDRFSGHQFPNYSSELNVNALLLGDSALYLCASSTGQGAYGYTFGSGTRLTVV.

The chain couples TRBV9 to TRBJ2-2; weak D call: TRBD2 (5 bases). The CDR3 has 15 residues. Trimming removed 1 base at V and 2 bases at J, with 9 bases between. From germline, CDR1 is SGDLS and CDR2 YYNGEE. As DNA, the CDR3 is TGTGCCAGCAGCGTATCCCCGGGAAACACCGGGGAGCTGTTTTTT. It translates to CASSVSPGNTGELFF. The complete variable domain, with remaining parts taken from reference TRBV9 and TRBJ2-2, reads DSGVTQTPKHLITATGQRVTLRCSPRSGDLSVYWYQQSLDQGLQFLIQYYNGEERAKGNILERFSAQQFPDLHSELNLSSLELGDSALYFCASSVSPGNTGELFFGEGSRLTVL.

V usage is TRBV2 and J usage is TRBJ1-6; 9 bases map to TRBD1. The CDR3 has 15 amino acids. The V gene end was trimmed by 2 bases and the J gene end by 10 bases; junction bases not matched to a gene: 6. Per germline, CDR1 SNHLY and CDR2 FYNNEI. The CDR3 region is CASSESGQGMSPLHF. The CDR3 coding sequence is TGTGCCAGCAGTGAATCCGGACAGGGGATGTCACCCCTCCACTTT.

The V call is TRBV3-1 (or the pseudogene TRBV3-2), the J call TRBJ2-3; D is uncertain. Trimming shortened V by 1 base and J by 6 bases, and 11 bases separated the two germline ends. CDR1 LGHDT and CDR2 YNNKEL come from the germline V gene (reference sequence). CDR3 length equals 14 residues. The CDR3 spells CASSQVSARDTQYF. The CDR3 DNA reads as TGTGCCAGCAGCCAAGTGTCCGCGCGGGATACGCAGTATTTT.

Ten or more counts support this clone. V and J are TRBV14 and TRBJ1-4; D is uncertain. This CDR3 has 12 amino acids. CDR1 is SGHDN and CDR2 is FVKESK in the germline V gene. V dropped 1 base and J dropped 11 bases, with 8 bases sitting between them. CDR3 sequence (DNA): TGTGCCAGCAGCCAAGGCCCCGGGAAACTGTTTTTT. Translating gives CASSQGPGKLFF.

This clone was picked up a small number of times. The CDR3 reads CATSVGGMNTEAFF. For the CDR3, the DNA is TGCGCCACCTCAGTCGGGGGAATGAACACTGAAGCTTTCTTT. V is TRBV5-1 and J is TRBJ1-1; possible D gene TRBD1, 5 bases. Trimming pared 9 bases from V and 0 bases from J, leaving 15 bases between. The CDR3 covers 14 residues. Germline V CDR1 and CDR2: SGHRS, YFSETQ. Full variable domain (outside the CDR3, taken from reference TRBV5-1 and TRBJ1-1): KAGVTQTPRYLIKTRGQQVTLSCSPISGHRSVSWYQQTPGQGLQFLFEYFSETQRNKGNFPGRFSGRQFSNSRSEMNVSTLELGDSALYLCATSVGGMNTEAFFGQGTRLTVV.

The gene calls are TRBV18 and TRBJ1-1, with a weak D call TRBD1 (6 bases). Trimming pared 0 bases from V and 4 bases from J, leaving 18 bases between. The CDR3 runs to 17 residues. Looked up from germline, CDR1 is KGHSH and CDR2 is LQKENI. CDR3 DNA sequence: TGTGCCAGCTCACCACCGGTTTTTACAGGGACCCCCACTGAAGCTTTCTTT. This gives the protein CASSPPVFTGTPTEAFF.

This chain connects TRBV6-1 to TRBJ1-6; perhaps TRBD1 as D (5 bases). This CDR3 is 17 amino acids long. V lost 0 bases and J 6 bases, leaving 15 bases between the germline ends. The V gene's germline CDR1 is MNHNS and CDR2 SASEGT. The CDR3 sequence is CASSEASVGGSNSPLHF. In DNA form, the CDR3 reads TGTGCCAGCAGTGAAGCGTCCGTGGGGGGTTCTAATTCACCCCTCCACTTT.

The chain couples TRBV25-1 to TRBJ1-1; D remains unclear. Between the trimmed V and J ends, which lost 6 bases and 3 bases, there was a span of 11 bases. The germline gives CDR1 MGHDK, CDR2 SYGVNS. This CDR3 region has 13 residues. The DNA for the CDR3 is TGTGCCAGCAGGGGAGTGGGGTACACTGAAGCTTTCTTT. Amino acid sequence: CASRGVGYTEAFF.

The CDR3 sequence: CASSLSALTRTEAFF. CDR3 in DNA: TGTGCCAGCAGCCTATCGGCTTTGACGAGGACTGAAGCTTTCTTT. This rearrangement joins TRBV27 to TRBJ1-1, with no clear D. Germline CDR1 and CDR2: MNHEY and SMNVEV (reference sequence). This CDR3 has 15 residues. Trimming left V 6 bases short and J 5 bases short, with 19 bases between.

J is TRBJ1-2 and V is TRBV5-3, with 7 positions matching TRBD1. TRBV5-3 belongs to the ORF category, with a function that is uncertain. J was trimmed by 4 bases and V by 4 bases; bases with no gene match: 10. The CDR3 is 15 residues long. The CDR3 is CARSQSRGLFYGYTF. As DNA, the CDR3 is TGTGCCAGAAGCCAGAGTAGGGGGCTATTCTATGGCTACACCTTC.

The chain couples TRBV5-1 to TRBJ2-3, with 9 nucleotides matching TRBD2. Germline assignment: CDR1 SGHRS and CDR2 YFSETQ. CDR3 length equals 13 residues. V trimming: 7 bases; J trimming: 1 base; junction bases outside the gene matches: 1. The CDR3 region has the DNA TGCGCCAGCGCTAGCGGGGGCACAGATACGCAGTATTTT. Translated, it gives CASASGGTDTQYF.

This chain uses TRBV18 with TRBJ2-5, with a weak D call TRBD2 (5 bases). V shed 0 bases and J shed 0 bases, with 8 bases lying between them. This CDR3 has 15 residues. CDR1 is KGHSH and CDR2 is LQKENI in the germline V gene. CDR3 coding DNA: TGTGCCAGCTCACCACCGGGAGCGTACCAAGAGACCCAGTACTTC. Its translation: CASSPPGAYQETQYF.

The chain has TRBV5-1 and TRBJ2-7; D gene ambiguous. Trimming took off 0 bases at V and 2 bases at J, with 15 bases between the two ends. The CDR3 is 16 residues long. The germline CDR1 and CDR2 sequences are SGHRS and YFSETQ. CDR3 loop: CASSLALTRDTYEQYF. The CDR3 DNA follows: TGCGCCAGCAGCTTGGCCCTGACGAGAGACACCTACGAGCAGTACTTC.

This clone was seen a few times. The rearrangement links TRBV9 to TRBJ1-3; TRBD1 matches at 7 bases. The CDR3 length is 15 residues. The trim removed 4 bases at V and 11 bases at J, leaving 15 bases unmatched. Germline values: CDR1 SGDLS, CDR2 YYNGEE. The CDR3 nucleotides are TGTGCCAGCAGCCTCGAAAGGACAGGTCTCGTTCCCATATATTTT. It codes for CASSLERTGLVPIYF.